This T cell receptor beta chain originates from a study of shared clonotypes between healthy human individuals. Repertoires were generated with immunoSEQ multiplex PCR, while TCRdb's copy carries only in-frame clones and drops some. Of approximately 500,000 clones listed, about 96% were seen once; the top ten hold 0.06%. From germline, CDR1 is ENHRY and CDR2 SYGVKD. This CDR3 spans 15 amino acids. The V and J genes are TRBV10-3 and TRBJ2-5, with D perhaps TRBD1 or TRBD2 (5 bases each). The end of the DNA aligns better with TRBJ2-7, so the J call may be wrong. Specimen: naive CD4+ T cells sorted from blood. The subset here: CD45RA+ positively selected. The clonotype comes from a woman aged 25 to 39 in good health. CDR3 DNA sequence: TGTGCCATCAGTCAGGTGTATCGGGACCCCTACGAGCAGTACTTC. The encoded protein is CAISQVYRDPYEQYF.